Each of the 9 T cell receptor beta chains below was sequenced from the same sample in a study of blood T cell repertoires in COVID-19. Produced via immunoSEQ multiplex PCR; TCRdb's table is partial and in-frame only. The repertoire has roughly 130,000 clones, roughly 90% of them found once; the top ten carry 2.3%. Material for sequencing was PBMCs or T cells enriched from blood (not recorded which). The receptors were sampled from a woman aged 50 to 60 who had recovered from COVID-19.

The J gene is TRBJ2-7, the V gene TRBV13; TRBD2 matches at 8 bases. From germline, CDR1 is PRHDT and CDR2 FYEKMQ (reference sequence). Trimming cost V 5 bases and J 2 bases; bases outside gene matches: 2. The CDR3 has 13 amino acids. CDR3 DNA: TGTGCCAGCAGCATCGGGGGGGCCTACGAGCAGTACTTC. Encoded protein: CASSIGGAYEQYF.

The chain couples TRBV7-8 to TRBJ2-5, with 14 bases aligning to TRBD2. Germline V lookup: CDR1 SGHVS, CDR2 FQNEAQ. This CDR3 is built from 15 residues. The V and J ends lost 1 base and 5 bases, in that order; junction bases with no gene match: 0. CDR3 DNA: TGTGCCAGCAGCTTAGGGACTAGCGGGGGGGAGACCCAGTACTTC. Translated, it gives CASSLGTSGGETQYF.

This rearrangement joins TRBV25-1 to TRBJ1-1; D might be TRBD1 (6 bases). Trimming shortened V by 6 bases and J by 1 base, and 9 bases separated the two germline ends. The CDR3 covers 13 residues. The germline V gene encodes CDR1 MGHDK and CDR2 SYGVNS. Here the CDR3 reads CASREQGNTEAFF. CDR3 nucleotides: TGTGCCAGCAGGGAACAGGGGAACACTGAAGCTTTCTTT.

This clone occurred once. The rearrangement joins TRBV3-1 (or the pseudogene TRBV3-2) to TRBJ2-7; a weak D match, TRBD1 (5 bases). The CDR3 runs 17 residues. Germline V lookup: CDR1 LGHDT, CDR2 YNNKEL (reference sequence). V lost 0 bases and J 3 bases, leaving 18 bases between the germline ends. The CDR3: CASSQDRKTVTLYEQYF. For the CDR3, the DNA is TGTGCCAGCAGCCAAGATCGTAAGACAGTAACACTCTACGAGCAGTACTTC.

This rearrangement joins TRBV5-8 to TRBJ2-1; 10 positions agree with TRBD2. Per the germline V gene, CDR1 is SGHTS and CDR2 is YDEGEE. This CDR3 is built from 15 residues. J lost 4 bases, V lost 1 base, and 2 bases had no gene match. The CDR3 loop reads CASSLTSGVYNEQFF. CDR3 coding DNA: TGTGCCAGCAGCTTGACTAGCGGGGTATACAATGAGCAGTTCTTC.

CDR3: CAIGRSGGSYNEQFF. The CDR3 DNA is TGTGCCATCGGGAGGAGCGGGGGATCCTACAATGAGCAGTTCTTC. The chain links TRBV10-3 to TRBJ2-1, with 8 bases lining up with TRBD2. Germline CDR1 ENHRY, CDR2 SYGVKD. J gave up 1 base and V 8 bases, and 7 bases lay outside the gene matches. This CDR3 is built from 15 residues.

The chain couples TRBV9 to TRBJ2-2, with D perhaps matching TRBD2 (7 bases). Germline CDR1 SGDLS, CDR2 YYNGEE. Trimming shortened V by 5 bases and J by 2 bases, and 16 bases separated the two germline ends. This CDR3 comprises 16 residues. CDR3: CASRGGGGANTGELFF. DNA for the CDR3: TGTGCCAGCAGAGGGGGAGGGGGAGCCAACACCGGGGAGCTGTTTTTT.

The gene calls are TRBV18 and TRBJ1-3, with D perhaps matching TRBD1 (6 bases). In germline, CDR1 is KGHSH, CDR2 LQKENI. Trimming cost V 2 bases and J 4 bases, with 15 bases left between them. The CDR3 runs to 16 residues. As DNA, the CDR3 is TGTGCCAGCTCACCAAACACAGGGTGGCGCGGAAACACCATATATTTT. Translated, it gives CASSPNTGWRGNTIYF.

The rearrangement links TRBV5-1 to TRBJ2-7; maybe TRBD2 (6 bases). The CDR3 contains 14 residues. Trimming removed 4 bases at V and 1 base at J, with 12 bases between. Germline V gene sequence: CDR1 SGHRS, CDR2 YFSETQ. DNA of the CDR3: TGCGCCAGCAGCCCCTCGACTAGTTCCTACGAGCAGTACTTC. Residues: CASSPSTSSYEQYF.